Listed below are T cell receptor beta chains from one sample, sequenced in a study of CD8+CD57+ T cells in acquired aplastic anemia. TCRdb itself ran the reads through MiXCR, one entry per CDR3 protein. The repertoire holds 150,000 to 200,000 distinct CDR3 sequences, 45% to 55% seen once, with around 2.9% in the top ten. Specimen: sorted CD4+, CD8+, or CD8+CD57+ T cells (not recorded which) from PBMCs. These receptor sequences come from a human donor with aplastic anemia. Both conserved end residues are part of each CDR3. Each record gives: D gene, J gene, clone size, V gene, CDR3 DNA, CDR3 protein. D genes are given only for firm matches. The size field is filled for only some rows; it gives once, few, many or a size class.

>-|TRBJ2-3|-|TRBV15
TGTGCCACCAGCAGATCTGTGGGCACAGATACGCAGTATTTT
CATSRSVGTDTQYF
>-|TRBJ2-3|-|TRBV24-1
TGTGCCACCAGTGAACAGGGCCGCACAGATACGCAGTATTTT
CATSEQGRTDTQYF
>TRBD1|TRBJ1-6|-|TRBV2
TGTGCCAGCAGGATGGACAGGGGTAATTCACCCCTCCACTTT
CASRMDRGNSPLHF
>-|TRBJ1-2|-|TRBV19
TGTGCCAGTAGTATGGGAGGGTCCCCCTATGGCTACACCTTC
CASSMGGSPYGYTF
>-|TRBJ2-1|many|TRBV20-1
TGCAGTGCGACCAGGGATGAGCAGTTCTTC
CSATRDEQFF
>-|TRBJ2-3|-|TRBV7-2
TGTGCCAGCAGCCGCTCGGGGGAGGATACGCAGTATTTT
CASSRSGEDTQYF
>-|TRBJ1-1|-|TRBV24-1
TGTGCCACCAGGGGGGAGAACACTGAAGCTTTCTTT
CATRGENTEAFF
>-|TRBJ2-7|few|TRBV2
TGTGCCACCTCGTACCACTCCTACGAGCAGTACTTC
CATSYHSYEQYF
>-|TRBJ2-2|few|TRBV18
TGTGCCAGCTCACCTCTGGGAGCGAACACCGGGGAGCTGTTTTTT
CASSPLGANTGELFF
>-|TRBJ1-1|many|TRBV20-1
TGCAGTGCTAGACCGGGACCTATGAACACTGAAGCTTTCTTT
CSARPGPMNTEAFF
>-|TRBJ2-1|many|TRBV6-2/TRBV6-3
TGTGCCAGCAGTAACGGGGGACTGAGCTCCTACAATGAGCAGTTCTTC
CASSNGGLSSYNEQFF
>-|TRBJ2-7|-|TRBV19
TGTGCCAGTAGTACTAGCGGGGGACAGGGGAACGAGCAGTACTTC
CASSTSGGQGNEQYF
>-|TRBJ1-2|-|TRBV2
TGTGCCAGCAGTCCTGAGAGGGCGGGCGGCTACACCTTC
CASSPERAGGYTF
>-|TRBJ2-7|-|TRBV2
TGTGCCAGCAGTGAAACTGATTGGGTGAGCGAGCAGTACTTC
CASSETDWVSEQYF
>-|TRBJ1-2|-|TRBV29-1
TGCAGCGTTCCAGGGAGGGTACTCGGTGGCTACACCTTC
CSVPGRVLGGYTF
>-|TRBJ1-1|few|TRBV2
TGTGCCAGCAGTGATTTGATAAACACTGAAGCTTTCTTT
CASSDLINTEAFF
>TRBD2|TRBJ2-5|-|TRBV19
TGTGCCAGTACCGCACTAGCGGGGCCGCAACAGACCCAGTACTTC
CASTALAGPQQTQYF
>TRBD2|TRBJ2-7|-|TRBV5-4
TGTGCCAGCAGCTCAACTAGCGGGGGTTCCTACGAGCAGTACTTC
CASSSTSGGSYEQYF
>-|TRBJ2-5|-|TRBV25-1
TGTGCCAGCAGCCAGACCGGGGAGGAGACCCAGTACTTC
CASSQTGEETQYF
>-|TRBJ1-1|many|TRBV20-1
TGCAGTGCTAGGAAGGGGCAGGGGACTGAAGCTTTCTTT
CSARKGQGTEAFF
>TRBD1|TRBJ1-4|many|TRBV7-9
TGTGCCAGCAGCGGGAGACAGGGTGAAAAACTGTTTTTT
CASSGRQGEKLFF
>TRBD1|TRBJ2-7|once|TRBV15
TGTGCCACCAGCAGAGCCCGGGACAGCTCCTACGAGCAGTACTTC
CATSRARDSSYEQYF
>-|TRBJ1-2|few|TRBV19
TGTGCCAGTAGTAGGGATGCGGGGCTAAGAGGCTACACCTTC
CASSRDAGLRGYTF
>-|TRBJ1-2|few|TRBV30
TGTGCCTGGAGTGTACGTCAGACCTCCTATGGCTACACCTTC
CAWSVRQTSYGYTF
>-|TRBJ1-5|few|TRBV11-2
TGTGCCAGCAGCTCTAAGGGGCCAACAGGGAATAGCAATCAGCCCCAGCATTTT
CASSSKGPTGNSNQPQHF
>-|TRBJ2-3|once|TRBV20-1
TGCAGTGCCTTTAGGGCTGGAGGCACAGATACGCAGTATTTT
CSAFRAGGTDTQYF
>-|TRBJ2-7|medium-sized|TRBV15
TGTGCCACCAGCAGAGATTGGGTGGGGGCTTCCTACGAGCAGTACTTC
CATSRDWVGASYEQYF
>-|TRBJ2-3|many|TRBV28
TGTGCCAGCAGTGCGCAAAGATATCGCACAGATACGCAGTATTTT
CASSAQRYRTDTQYF
>TRBD1|TRBJ1-4|-|TRBV19
TGTGCCAGTAGTGACCCGGGACAGGGGTACACTAATGAAAAACTGTTTTTT
CASSDPGQGYTNEKLFF
>-|TRBJ1-6|-|TRBV19
TGTGCCAGTAAAATGAGGGGATCACCCCTCCACTTT
CASKMRGSPLHF
>TRBD1|TRBJ2-3|-|TRBV24-1
TGTGCCACCAGTGACACTACCAGGACAGGGAGTACAGATACGCAGTATTTT
CATSDTTRTGSTDTQYF
>-|TRBJ1-6|many|TRBV28
TGTGCCAGCAGTCTCCCCGTGGGGAATTCACCCCTCCACTTT
CASSLPVGNSPLHF
>-|TRBJ2-3|-|TRBV29-1
TGCAGCGTTACCGGACTGAGCACAGATACGCAGTATTTT
CSVTGLSTDTQYF